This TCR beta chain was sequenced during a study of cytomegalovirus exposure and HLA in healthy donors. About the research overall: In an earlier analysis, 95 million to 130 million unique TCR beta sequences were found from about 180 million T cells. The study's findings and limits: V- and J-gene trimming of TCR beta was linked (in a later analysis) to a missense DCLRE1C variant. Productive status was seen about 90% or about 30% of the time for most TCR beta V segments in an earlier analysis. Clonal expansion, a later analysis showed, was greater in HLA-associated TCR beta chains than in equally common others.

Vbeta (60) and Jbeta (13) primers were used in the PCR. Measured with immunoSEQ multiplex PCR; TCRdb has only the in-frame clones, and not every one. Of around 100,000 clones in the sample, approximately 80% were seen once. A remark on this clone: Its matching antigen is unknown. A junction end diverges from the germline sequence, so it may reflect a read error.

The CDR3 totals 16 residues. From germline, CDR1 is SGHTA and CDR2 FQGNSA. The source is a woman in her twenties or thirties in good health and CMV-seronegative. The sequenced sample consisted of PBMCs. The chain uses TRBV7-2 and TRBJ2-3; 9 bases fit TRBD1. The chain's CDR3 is CASRKTGGAPTHTQYF. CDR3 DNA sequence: TGTGCCAGCAGAAAAACAGGGGGCGCCCCCACACATACGCAGTATTTT.